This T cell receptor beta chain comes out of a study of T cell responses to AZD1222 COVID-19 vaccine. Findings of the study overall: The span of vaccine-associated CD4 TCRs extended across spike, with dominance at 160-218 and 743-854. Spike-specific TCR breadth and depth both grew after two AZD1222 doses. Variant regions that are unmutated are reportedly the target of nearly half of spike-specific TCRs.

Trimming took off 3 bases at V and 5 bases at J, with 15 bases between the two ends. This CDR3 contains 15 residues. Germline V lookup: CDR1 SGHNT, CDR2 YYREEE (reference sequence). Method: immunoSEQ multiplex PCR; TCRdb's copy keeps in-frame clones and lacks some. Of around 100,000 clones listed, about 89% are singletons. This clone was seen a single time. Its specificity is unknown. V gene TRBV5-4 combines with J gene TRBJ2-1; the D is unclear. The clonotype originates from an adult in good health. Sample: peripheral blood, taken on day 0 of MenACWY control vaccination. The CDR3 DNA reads TGTGCCAGCAGCTCGTCTAGAGGCCCCGACAATGAGCAGTTCTTC. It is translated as CASSSSRGPDNEQFF. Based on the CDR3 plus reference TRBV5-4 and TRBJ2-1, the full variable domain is ETGVTQSPTHLIKTRGQQVTLRCSSQSGHNTVSWYQQALGQGPQFIFQYYREEENGRGNFPPRFSGLQFPNYSSELNVNALELDDSALYLCASSSSRGPDNEQFFGPGTRLTVL.